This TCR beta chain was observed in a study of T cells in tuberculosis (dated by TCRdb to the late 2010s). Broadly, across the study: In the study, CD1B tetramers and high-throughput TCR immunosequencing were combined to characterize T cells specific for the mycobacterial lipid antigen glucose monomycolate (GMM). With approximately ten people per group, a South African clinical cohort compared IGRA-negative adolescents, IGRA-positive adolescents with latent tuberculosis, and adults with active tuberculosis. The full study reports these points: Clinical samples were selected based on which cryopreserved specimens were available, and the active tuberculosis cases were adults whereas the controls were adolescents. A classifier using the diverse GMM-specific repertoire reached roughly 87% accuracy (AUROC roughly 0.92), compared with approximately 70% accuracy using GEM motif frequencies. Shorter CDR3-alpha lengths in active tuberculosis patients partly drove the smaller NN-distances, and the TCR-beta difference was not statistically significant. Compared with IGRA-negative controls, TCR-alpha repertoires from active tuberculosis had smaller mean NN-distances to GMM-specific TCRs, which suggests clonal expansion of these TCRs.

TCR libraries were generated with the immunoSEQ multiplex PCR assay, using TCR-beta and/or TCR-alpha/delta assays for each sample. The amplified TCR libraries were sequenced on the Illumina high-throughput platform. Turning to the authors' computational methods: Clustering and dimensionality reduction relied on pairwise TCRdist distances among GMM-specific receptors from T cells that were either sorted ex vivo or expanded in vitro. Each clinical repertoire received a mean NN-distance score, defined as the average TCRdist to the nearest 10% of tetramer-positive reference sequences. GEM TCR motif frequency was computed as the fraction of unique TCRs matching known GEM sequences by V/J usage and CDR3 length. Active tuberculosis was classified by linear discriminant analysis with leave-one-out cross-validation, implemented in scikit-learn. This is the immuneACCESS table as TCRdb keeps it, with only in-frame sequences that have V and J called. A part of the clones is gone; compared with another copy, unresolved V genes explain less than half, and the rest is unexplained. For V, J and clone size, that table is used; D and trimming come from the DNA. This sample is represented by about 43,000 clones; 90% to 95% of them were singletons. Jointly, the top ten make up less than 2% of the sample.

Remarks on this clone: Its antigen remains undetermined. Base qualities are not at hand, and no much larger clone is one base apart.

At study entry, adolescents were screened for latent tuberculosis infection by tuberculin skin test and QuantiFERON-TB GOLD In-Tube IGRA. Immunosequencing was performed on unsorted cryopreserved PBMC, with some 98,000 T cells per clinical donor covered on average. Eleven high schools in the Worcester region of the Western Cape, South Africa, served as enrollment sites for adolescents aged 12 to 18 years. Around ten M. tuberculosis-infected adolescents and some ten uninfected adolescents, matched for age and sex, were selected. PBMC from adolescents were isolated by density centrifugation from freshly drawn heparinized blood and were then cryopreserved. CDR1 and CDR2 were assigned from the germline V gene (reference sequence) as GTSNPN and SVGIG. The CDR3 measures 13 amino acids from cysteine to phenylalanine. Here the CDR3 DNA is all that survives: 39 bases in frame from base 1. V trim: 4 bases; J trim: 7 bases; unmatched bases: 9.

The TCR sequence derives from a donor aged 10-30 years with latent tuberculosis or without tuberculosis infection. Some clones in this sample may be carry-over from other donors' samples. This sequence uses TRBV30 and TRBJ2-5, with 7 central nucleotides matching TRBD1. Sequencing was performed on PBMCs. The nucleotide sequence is TGTGCCTGGATCCCGACAGGGTCAGTGACCCAGTACTTC. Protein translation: CAWIPTGSVTQYF.